The rows below give T cell receptor beta chains drawn from one sample of a study of shared clonotypes between healthy human individuals. The table came from immunoSEQ multiplex PCR; TCRdb's copy has only in-frame clones and leaves some out. The table includes under 1,100,000 clones, about 80% detected once. Material for sequencing was memory CD4+ T cells sorted from blood. The receptor source for this set is a man between 18 and 29 years old in good health. CDR3s include the opening cysteine and the closing phenylalanine or tryptophan. Fields, in order: D gene, J gene, V gene, clone size, CDR3 protein, CDR3 DNA. D genes are given only for firm matches. The size field is filled for only some rows; it gives once, few, many or a size class.

d_call: TRBD1
j_call: TRBJ1-3
v_call: TRBV19
clone_size: NA
cdr3_aa: CASSIARGLSGNTIYF
cdr3_nt: TGTGCCAGTAGTATTGCCAGGGGGCTCTCTGGAAACACCATATATTTT

d_call: TRBD2
j_call: TRBJ2-1
v_call: TRBV9
clone_size: NA
cdr3_aa: CASSLQGLAGRSYNEQFF
cdr3_nt: TGTGCCAGCAGCCTACAAGGACTAGCGGGACGCTCCTACAATGAGCAGTTCTTC

d_call: TRBD2
j_call: TRBJ2-3
v_call: TRBV10-2
clone_size: once
cdr3_aa: CASSAQRGTTSTDTQYF
cdr3_nt: TGCGCCAGCAGTGCCCAGCGGGGAACTACTAGCACAGATACGCAGTATTTT

d_call: NA
j_call: TRBJ1-5
v_call: TRBV2
clone_size: few
cdr3_aa: CASSAGRGNQPQHF
cdr3_nt: TGTGCCAGCAGTGCGGGCAGGGGCAATCAGCCCCAGCATTTT

d_call: TRBD1
j_call: TRBJ2-7
v_call: TRBV18
clone_size: NA
cdr3_aa: CASSPEGQGAYEQYF
cdr3_nt: TGTGCCAGCTCACCAGAAGGACAGGGGGCCTACGAGCAGTACTTC

d_call: TRBD2
j_call: TRBJ2-5
v_call: TRBV5-1
clone_size: NA
cdr3_aa: CASSFRPSGGFQETQYF
cdr3_nt: TGCGCCAGCAGCTTCAGGCCTAGCGGGGGGTTCCAAGAGACCCAGTACTTC

d_call: NA
j_call: TRBJ2-5
v_call: TRBV6-1
clone_size: NA
cdr3_aa: CASSEAPNYQETQYF
cdr3_nt: TGTGCCAGCAGTGAAGCCCCCAACTACCAAGAGACCCAGTACTTC

d_call: TRBD2
j_call: TRBJ2-7
v_call: TRBV5-6
clone_size: few
cdr3_aa: CASSRTSGKTYEQYF
cdr3_nt: TGTGCCAGCAGCCGCACTAGCGGGAAGACCTACGAGCAGTACTTC

d_call: NA
j_call: TRBJ2-7
v_call: TRBV27
clone_size: NA
cdr3_aa: CASRNGPVGYEQYF
cdr3_nt: TGTGCCAGCAGGAACGGGCCGGTGGGCTACGAGCAGTACTTC

d_call: TRBD2
j_call: TRBJ2-4
v_call: TRBV7-2
clone_size: NA
cdr3_aa: CASSLGLAGGIAKNIQYF
cdr3_nt: TGTGCCAGCAGCTTAGGGTTAGCGGGAGGGATAGCCAAAAACATTCAGTACTTC

d_call: NA
j_call: TRBJ2-2
v_call: TRBV28
clone_size: NA
cdr3_aa: CATQAENTGELFF
cdr3_nt: TGTGCCACGCAAGCGGAGAACACCGGGGAGCTGTTTTTT

d_call: TRBD1
j_call: TRBJ1-2
v_call: TRBV18
clone_size: NA
cdr3_aa: CASSPRTGDGYTF
cdr3_nt: TGTGCCAGCTCACCTAGGACAGGGGATGGCTACACCTTC

d_call: NA
j_call: TRBJ1-3
v_call: TRBV4-1
clone_size: NA
cdr3_aa: CASSQEASTIYF
cdr3_nt: TGCGCCAGCAGCCAAGAGGCAAGCACCATATATTTT

d_call: NA
j_call: TRBJ1-3
v_call: TRBV18
clone_size: NA
cdr3_aa: CASSPDAPRSGIRRNTIYF
cdr3_nt: TGTGCCAGCTCACCTGACGCCCCCCGATCAGGGATTAGGAGAAACACCATATATTTT

d_call: TRBD1
j_call: TRBJ2-7
v_call: TRBV5-6
clone_size: NA
cdr3_aa: CASARTGVSYEQYF
cdr3_nt: TGTGCCAGCGCCAGGACAGGGGTCTCCTACGAGCAGTACTTC

d_call: TRBD2
j_call: TRBJ2-1
v_call: TRBV7-6
clone_size: NA
cdr3_aa: CASSSGLAGIGEQFF
cdr3_nt: TGTGCCAGCAGCTCGGGACTAGCGGGAATAGGCGAGCAGTTCTTC

d_call: NA
j_call: TRBJ2-5
v_call: TRBV13
clone_size: NA
cdr3_aa: CASSVQETQYF
cdr3_nt: TGTGCCAGCAGCGTCCAAGAGACCCAGTACTTC

d_call: NA
j_call: TRBJ1-5
v_call: TRBV6-1
clone_size: NA
cdr3_aa: CASTGLGNQPQHF
cdr3_nt: TGTGCCAGCACCGGATTGGGCAATCAGCCCCAGCATTTT

d_call: TRBD1
j_call: TRBJ2-4
v_call: TRBV30
clone_size: once
cdr3_aa: CAWSVTGLAKNIQYF
cdr3_nt: TGTGCCTGGAGTGTGACAGGGCTAGCCAAAAACATTCAGTACTTC

d_call: NA
j_call: TRBJ2-7
v_call: TRBV30
clone_size: NA
cdr3_aa: CALGTGFAEQYF
cdr3_nt: TGTGCGCTCGGCACAGGCTTCGCCGAGCAGTACTTC

d_call: NA
j_call: TRBJ1-3
v_call: TRBV19
clone_size: NA
cdr3_aa: CASSDAGRNTIYF
cdr3_nt: TGTGCCAGTAGTGATGCAGGCAGAAACACCATATATTTT

d_call: TRBD1
j_call: TRBJ2-7
v_call: TRBV5-3
clone_size: NA
cdr3_aa: CARSLPGTGSYEQYF
cdr3_nt: TGTGCCAGAAGCCTACCCGGGACAGGCTCCTACGAGCAGTACTTC

d_call: NA
j_call: TRBJ2-1
v_call: TRBV5-1
clone_size: NA
cdr3_aa: CASSFDSSQFF
cdr3_nt: TGCGCCAGCAGCTTCGATAGTTCTCAGTTCTTC

d_call: NA
j_call: TRBJ1-5
v_call: TRBV19
clone_size: NA
cdr3_aa: CASSIRGWQPQHF
cdr3_nt: TGTGCCAGTAGTATAAGGGGATGGCAGCCCCAGCATTTT

d_call: NA
j_call: TRBJ2-7
v_call: TRBV11-1
clone_size: NA
cdr3_aa: CASSLGAETYEQYF
cdr3_nt: TGCGCCAGCAGCCTGGGGGCTGAGACCTACGAGCAGTACTTC

d_call: TRBD1
j_call: TRBJ2-2
v_call: TRBV10-3
clone_size: NA
cdr3_aa: CATMGQGEGGELFF
cdr3_nt: TGTGCCACCATGGGACAGGGGGAGGGCGGGGAGCTGTTTTTT

d_call: TRBD1
j_call: TRBJ1-6
v_call: TRBV28
clone_size: NA
cdr3_aa: CASSLGDRWNSPLHF
cdr3_nt: TGTGCCAGCAGTTTAGGGGACAGATGGAATTCACCCCTCCACTTT

d_call: TRBD1
j_call: TRBJ2-5
v_call: TRBV18
clone_size: NA
cdr3_aa: CASSPRTMTGGETQYF
cdr3_nt: TGTGCCAGCTCACCACGAACGATGACAGGGGGAGAGACCCAGTACTTC

d_call: NA
j_call: TRBJ1-5
v_call: TRBV19
clone_size: NA
cdr3_aa: CASCGGRGQPQHF
cdr3_nt: TGTGCCAGTTGCGGGGGCCGAGGCCAGCCCCAGCATTTT

d_call: NA
j_call: TRBJ1-2
v_call: TRBV28
clone_size: NA
cdr3_aa: CASGTLNYGYTF
cdr3_nt: TGTGCCAGCGGGACTCTTAACTATGGCTACACCTTC

d_call: TRBD2
j_call: TRBJ2-3
v_call: TRBV9
clone_size: NA
cdr3_aa: CASTSDGGGAGDTQYF
cdr3_nt: TGTGCCAGCACCTCAGACGGCGGGGGGGCCGGAGATACGCAGTATTTT